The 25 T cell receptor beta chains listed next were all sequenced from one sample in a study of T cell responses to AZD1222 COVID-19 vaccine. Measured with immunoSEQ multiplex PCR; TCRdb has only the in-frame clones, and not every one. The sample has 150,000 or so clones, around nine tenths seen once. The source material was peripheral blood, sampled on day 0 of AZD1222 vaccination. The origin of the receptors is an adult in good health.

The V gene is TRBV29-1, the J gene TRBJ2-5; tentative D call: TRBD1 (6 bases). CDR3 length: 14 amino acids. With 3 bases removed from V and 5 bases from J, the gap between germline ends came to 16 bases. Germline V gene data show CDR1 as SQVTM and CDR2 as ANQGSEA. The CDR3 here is CSVDWWGRAETQYF. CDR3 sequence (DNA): TGCAGCGTTGACTGGTGGGGGCGGGCGGAGACCCAGTACTTC.

The CDR3 bases are TGTGCCAGTATCTCCGTCGGGGAATACTATGGCTACACCTTC. Translated, it gives CASISVGEYYGYTF. The chain couples TRBV5-8 to TRBJ1-2; D is unresolved. The CDR3 covers 14 residues. CDR1 is SGHTS and CDR2 is YDEGEE in the germline V gene. Trimming stripped 8 bases from V and 3 bases from J, with 17 bases between. The variable domain in full, completed from reference TRBV5-8 and TRBJ1-2, reads EAGVTQSPTHLIKTRGQQATLRCSPISGHTSVYWYQQALGLGLQFLLWYDEGEERNRGNFPPRFSGRQFPNYSSELNVNALELEDSALYLCASISVGEYYGYTFGSGTRLTVV.

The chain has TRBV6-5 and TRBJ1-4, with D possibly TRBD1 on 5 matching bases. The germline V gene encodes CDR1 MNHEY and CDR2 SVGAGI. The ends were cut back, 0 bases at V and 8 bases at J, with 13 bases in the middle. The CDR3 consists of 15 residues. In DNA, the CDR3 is TGTGCCAGCAGTTACTCGGGGCGGAAAGAGGAAAAACTGTTTTTT. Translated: CASSYSGRKEEKLFF.

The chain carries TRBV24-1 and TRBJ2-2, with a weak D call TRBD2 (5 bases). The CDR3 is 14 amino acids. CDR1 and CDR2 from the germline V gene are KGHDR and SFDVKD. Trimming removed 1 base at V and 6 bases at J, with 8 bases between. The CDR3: CATSDFRGPGELFF. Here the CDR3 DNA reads TGTGCCACCAGTGATTTCCGGGGTCCCGGGGAGCTGTTTTTT.

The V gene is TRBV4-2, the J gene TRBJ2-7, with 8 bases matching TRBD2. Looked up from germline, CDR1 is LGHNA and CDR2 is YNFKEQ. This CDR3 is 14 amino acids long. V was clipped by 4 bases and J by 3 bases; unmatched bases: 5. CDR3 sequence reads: CASSPPGRVYEQYF. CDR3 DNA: TGTGCCAGCAGCCCCCCCGGGAGGGTCTACGAGCAGTACTTC.

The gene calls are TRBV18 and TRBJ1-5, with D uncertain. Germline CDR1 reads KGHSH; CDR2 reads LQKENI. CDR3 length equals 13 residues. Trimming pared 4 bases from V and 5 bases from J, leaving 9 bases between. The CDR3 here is CASSRGGDQPQHF. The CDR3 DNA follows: TGTGCCAGCTCACGGGGAGGCGATCAGCCCCAGCATTTT.

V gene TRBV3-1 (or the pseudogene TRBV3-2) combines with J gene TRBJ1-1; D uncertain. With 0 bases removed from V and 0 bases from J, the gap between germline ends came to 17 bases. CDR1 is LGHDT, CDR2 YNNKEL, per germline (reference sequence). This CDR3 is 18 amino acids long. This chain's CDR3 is CASSQDRRGEHLNTEAFF. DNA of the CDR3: TGTGCCAGCAGCCAAGACCGACGGGGAGAACATTTGAACACTGAAGCTTTCTTT.

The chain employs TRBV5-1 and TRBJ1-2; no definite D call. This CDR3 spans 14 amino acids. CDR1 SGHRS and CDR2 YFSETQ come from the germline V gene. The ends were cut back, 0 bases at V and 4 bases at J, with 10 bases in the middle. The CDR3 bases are TGCGCCAGCAGCTTGGTTAGGCAAGGCTATGGCTACACCTTC. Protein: CASSLVRQGYGYTF.

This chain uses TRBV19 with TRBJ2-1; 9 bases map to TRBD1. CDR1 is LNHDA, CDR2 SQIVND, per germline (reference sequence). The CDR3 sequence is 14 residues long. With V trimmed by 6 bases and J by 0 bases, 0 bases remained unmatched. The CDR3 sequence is CASRGQGSYNEQFF. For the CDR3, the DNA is TGTGCCAGTAGGGGACAGGGCTCCTACAATGAGCAGTTCTTC.

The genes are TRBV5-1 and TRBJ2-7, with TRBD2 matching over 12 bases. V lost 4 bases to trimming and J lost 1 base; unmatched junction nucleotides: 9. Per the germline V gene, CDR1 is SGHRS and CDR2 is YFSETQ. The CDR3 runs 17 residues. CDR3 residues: CASSTAPTSGGSYEQYF. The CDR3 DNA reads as TGCGCCAGCAGCACAGCCCCAACTAGCGGGGGGTCCTACGAGCAGTACTTC.

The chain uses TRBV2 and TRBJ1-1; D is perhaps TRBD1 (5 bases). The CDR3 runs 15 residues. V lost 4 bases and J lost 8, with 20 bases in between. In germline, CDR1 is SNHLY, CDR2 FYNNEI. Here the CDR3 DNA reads TGTGCCAGCAGTGTCGCCTCACCGAGGACAACCGAAGCTTTCTTT. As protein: CASSVASPRTTEAFF.

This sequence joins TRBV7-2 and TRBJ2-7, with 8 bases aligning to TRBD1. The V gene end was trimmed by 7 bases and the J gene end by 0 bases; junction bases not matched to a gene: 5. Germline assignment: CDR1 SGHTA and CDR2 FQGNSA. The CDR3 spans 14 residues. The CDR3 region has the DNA TGTGCCAGCACCAGGGGGCTCAGCTCCTACGAGCAGTACTTC. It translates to CASTRGLSSYEQYF.

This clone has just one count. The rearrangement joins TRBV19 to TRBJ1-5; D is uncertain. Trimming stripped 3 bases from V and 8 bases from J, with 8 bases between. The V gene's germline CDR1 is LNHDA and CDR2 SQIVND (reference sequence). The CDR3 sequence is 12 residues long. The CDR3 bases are TGTGCCAGTAGTATGTCCAAAGAGCCCCAGCATTTT. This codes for CASSMSKEPQHF.

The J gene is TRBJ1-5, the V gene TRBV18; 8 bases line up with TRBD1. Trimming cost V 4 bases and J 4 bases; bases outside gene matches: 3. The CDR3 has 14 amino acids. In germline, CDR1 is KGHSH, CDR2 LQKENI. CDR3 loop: CASSQGQGNQPQHF. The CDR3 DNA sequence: TGTGCCAGCTCACAAGGACAGGGTAATCAGCCCCAGCATTTT.

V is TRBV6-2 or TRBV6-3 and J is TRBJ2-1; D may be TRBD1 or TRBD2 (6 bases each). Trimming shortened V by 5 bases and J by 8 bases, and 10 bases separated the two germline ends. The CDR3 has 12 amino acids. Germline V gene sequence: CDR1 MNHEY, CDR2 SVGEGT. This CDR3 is CASSRGTYEQFF. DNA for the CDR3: TGTGCCAGCAGTAGGGGGACTTATGAGCAGTTCTTC.

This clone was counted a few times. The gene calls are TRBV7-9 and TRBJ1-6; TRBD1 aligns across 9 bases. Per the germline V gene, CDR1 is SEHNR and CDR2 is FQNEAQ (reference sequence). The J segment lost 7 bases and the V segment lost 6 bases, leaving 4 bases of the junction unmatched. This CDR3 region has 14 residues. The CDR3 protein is CASRPGQGNSPLHF. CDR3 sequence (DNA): TGTGCCAGCAGACCAGGACAGGGGAATTCACCCCTCCACTTT.

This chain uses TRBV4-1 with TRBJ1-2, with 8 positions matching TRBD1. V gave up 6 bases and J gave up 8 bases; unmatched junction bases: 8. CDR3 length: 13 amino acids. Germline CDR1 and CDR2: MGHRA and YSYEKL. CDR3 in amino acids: CASRDQGAPGYTF. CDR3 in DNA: TGCGCCAGCAGGGATCAGGGGGCCCCAGGCTACACCTTC.

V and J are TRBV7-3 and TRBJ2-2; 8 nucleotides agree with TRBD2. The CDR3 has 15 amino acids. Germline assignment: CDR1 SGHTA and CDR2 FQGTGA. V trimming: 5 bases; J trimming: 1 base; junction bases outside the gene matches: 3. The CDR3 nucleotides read TGTGCCAGCAGCCTAAGCGGGGGGAACACCGGGGAGCTGTTTTTT. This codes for CASSLSGGNTGELFF.

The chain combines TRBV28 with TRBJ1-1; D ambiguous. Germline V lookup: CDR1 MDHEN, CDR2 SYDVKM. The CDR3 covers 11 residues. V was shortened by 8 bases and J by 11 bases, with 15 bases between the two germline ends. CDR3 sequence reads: CASATRVVAFF. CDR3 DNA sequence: TGTGCCAGCGCAACCCGGGTTGTCGCTTTCTTT.

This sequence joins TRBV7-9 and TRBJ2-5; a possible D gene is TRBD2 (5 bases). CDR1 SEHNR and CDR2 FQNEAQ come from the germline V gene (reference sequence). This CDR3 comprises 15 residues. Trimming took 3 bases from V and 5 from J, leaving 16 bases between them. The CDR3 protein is CASSFYVTGGETQYF. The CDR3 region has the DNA TGTGCCAGCAGCTTCTATGTCACGGGCGGGGAGACCCAGTACTTC.

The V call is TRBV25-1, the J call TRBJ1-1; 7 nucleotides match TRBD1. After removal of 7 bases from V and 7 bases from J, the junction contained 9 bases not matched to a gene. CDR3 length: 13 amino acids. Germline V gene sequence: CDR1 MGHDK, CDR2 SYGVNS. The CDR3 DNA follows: TGTGCCAGCATTAAGCGACAGGGAGGTGAAGCTTTCTTT. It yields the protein CASIKRQGGEAFF.

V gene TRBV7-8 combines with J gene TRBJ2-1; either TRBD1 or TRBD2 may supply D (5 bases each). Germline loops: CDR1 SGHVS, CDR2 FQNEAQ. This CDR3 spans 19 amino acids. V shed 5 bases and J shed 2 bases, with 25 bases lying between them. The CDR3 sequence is CASSLLPGRPVEAYNEQFF. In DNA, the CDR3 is TGTGCCAGCAGCCTACTTCCGGGACGACCTGTCGAAGCCTACAATGAGCAGTTCTTC.

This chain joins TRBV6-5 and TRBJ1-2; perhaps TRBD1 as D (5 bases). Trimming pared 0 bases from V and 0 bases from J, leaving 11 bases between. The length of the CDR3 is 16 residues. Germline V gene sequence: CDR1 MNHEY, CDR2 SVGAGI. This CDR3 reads CASSYSARVANYGYTF. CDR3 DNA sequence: TGTGCCAGCAGTTACTCGGCCAGGGTTGCTAACTATGGCTACACCTTC.

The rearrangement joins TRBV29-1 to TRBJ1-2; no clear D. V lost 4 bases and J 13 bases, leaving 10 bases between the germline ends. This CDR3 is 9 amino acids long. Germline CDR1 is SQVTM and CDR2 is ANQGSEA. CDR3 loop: CSVGSAATF. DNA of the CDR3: TGCAGCGTTGGCTCGGCAGCCACCTTC.

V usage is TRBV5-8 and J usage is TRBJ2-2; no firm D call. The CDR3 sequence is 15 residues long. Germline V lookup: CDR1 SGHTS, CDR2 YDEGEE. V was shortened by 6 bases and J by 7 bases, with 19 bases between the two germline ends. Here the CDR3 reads CASTSQAWKGGELFF. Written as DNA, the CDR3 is TGTGCCAGCACCAGTCAAGCCTGGAAGGGCGGGGAGCTGTTTTTT.